The next 21 T cell receptor beta chains were all read from a single sample in a study of cytomegalovirus exposure and HLA in healthy donors. Vbeta (60) and Jbeta (13) primers were used in the PCR. This table comes from immunoSEQ multiplex PCR, and its TCRdb copy is limited to in-frame clones, with some not included. Of under 85,000 clones in the sample, approximately 79% were seen once. Sequencing was carried out using PBMCs. Receptor source: a woman in her thirties or forties in good health and CMV-seropositive.

This chain links TRBV7-7 with TRBJ2-1; tentative D call: TRBD1 (6 bases). Per the germline V gene, CDR1 is SSHAT and CDR2 is FNYEAQ (reference sequence). Trimming left V 1 base short and J 7 bases short, with 14 bases between. The CDR3 runs to 15 residues. The CDR3 here is CASSLVSGAGNEQFF. CDR3 DNA: TGTGCCAGCAGCTTAGTCTCAGGGGCCGGGAATGAGCAGTTCTTC.

V usage is TRBV7-8 and J usage is TRBJ1-6; D is unresolved. The V end lost 3 bases, the J end lost 4 bases, and 16 bases lay between the germline ends. Germline assignment: CDR1 SGHVS and CDR2 FQNEAQ. The CDR3 runs to 17 residues. CDR3 residues: CASSFGSGKGYNSPLHF. In DNA form, the CDR3 reads TGTGCCAGCAGCTTCGGCTCGGGGAAGGGATATAATTCACCCCTCCACTTT.

V and J are TRBV18 and TRBJ2-7, with D possibly TRBD1 on 6 matching bases. This CDR3 is built from 13 residues. Trimming took off 4 bases at V and 5 bases at J, with 12 bases between the two ends. CDR1 is KGHSH and CDR2 is LQKENI in the germline V gene. CDR3 bases: TGTGCCAGCTCACGCCGGGACACTGACGAGCAGTACTTC. Translated: CASSRRDTDEQYF.

This sequence joins TRBV6-6 and TRBJ2-1; the D gene is possibly TRBD2 (5 bases). Germline loops: CDR1 MNHNY, CDR2 SVGAGI (reference sequence). CDR3 size: 14 residues. V was clipped by 2 bases and J by 7 bases, with 12 bases between them. The CDR3 coding sequence is TGTGCCAGCAGTTACGCGGCGGGCACAAATGAGCAGTTCTTC. As protein: CASSYAAGTNEQFF.

This clone was seen only a few times. J is TRBJ2-5 and V is TRBV4-2, with D maybe TRBD2 (5 bases). V was shortened by 2 bases and J by 5 bases, with 9 bases between the two germline ends. The CDR3 length is 13 residues. Germline V gene sequence: CDR1 LGHNA, CDR2 YNFKEQ. The CDR3 bases are TGTGCCAGCAGCCAACTAGCTCGGGAGACCCAGTACTTC. It is translated as CASSQLARETQYF.

The chain is built from TRBV7-2 and TRBJ2-5; 7 bases fit TRBD2. CDR1 SGHTA and CDR2 FQGNSA come from the germline V gene. The ends lost 5 bases at V and 2 bases at J; junction bases unmatched: 14. This CDR3 region has 17 residues. CDR3 sequence reads: CASSPQRGRGRQETQYF. The DNA for the CDR3 is TGTGCCAGCAGCCCCCAAAGGGGTCGCGGGAGACAAGAGACCCAGTACTTC.

J is TRBJ1-2 and V is TRBV29-1; 8 bases map to TRBD1. Per germline, CDR1 SQVTM and CDR2 ANQGSEA. V shed 3 bases and J 5 bases; nucleotides not matched to a gene: 11. CDR3 length: 15 residues. CDR3 sequence: CSVDLDREDGYGYTF. The CDR3 nucleotides read TGCAGCGTTGATTTGGACAGGGAAGATGGGTATGGCTACACCTTC.

The rearrangement links TRBV6-1 to TRBJ2-4, with 9 bases lining up with TRBD1. The J segment lost 4 bases and the V segment lost 5 bases, leaving 3 bases of the junction unmatched. Germline loops: CDR1 MNHNS, CDR2 SASEGT. This CDR3 is 14 amino acids long. In nucleotides, the CDR3 is TGTGCCAGCAGTTCCGGGACAGGGAAAAACATTCAGTACTTC. Its protein product is CASSSGTGKNIQYF.

This chain uses TRBV30 with TRBJ2-5; TRBD2 matches at 9 bases. J gave up 9 bases and V 1 base, and 12 bases lay outside the gene matches. Germline V lookup: CDR1 GTSNPN, CDR2 SVGIG (reference sequence). The CDR3 runs 15 residues. The CDR3 loop reads CAWSAMAAGGPPQYF. The DNA of the CDR3 is TGTGCCTGGAGTGCCATGGCCGCGGGGGGGCCTCCCCAGTACTTC.

The chain employs TRBV30 and TRBJ1-2; D is ambiguous. The CDR3 consists of 8 residues. CDR1 is GTSNPN, CDR2 SVGIG, per germline (reference sequence). Trimming left V 8 bases short and J 6 bases short, with 4 bases between. The CDR3 region has the DNA TGTGCCGCAGATGGCTACACCTTC. Translation gives CAADGYTF.

The V and J genes are TRBV7-2 and TRBJ2-7; a possible D gene is TRBD2 (5 bases). The length of the CDR3 is 13 residues. Germline V gene lookup returns CDR1 SGHTA and CDR2 FQGNSA. Trimming removed 5 bases from V and 5 bases from J, with 13 bases in between. The CDR3: CASSLTRSDEQYF. As DNA, the CDR3 is TGTGCCAGCAGCCTAACTAGAAGCGACGAGCAGTACTTC.

Only one count was recorded for this clone. V gene TRBV7-2 combines with J gene TRBJ2-7, with D possibly being TRBD1 (6 bases). With 5 bases removed from V and 4 bases from J, the gap between germline ends came to 15 bases. This CDR3 region has 14 residues. Germline CDR1 is SGHTA and CDR2 is FQGNSA. This CDR3 is CASSTAQGSYEQYF. The CDR3, as DNA: TGTGCCAGCAGCACGGCACAGGGATCTTACGAGCAGTACTTC.

The chain uses TRBV7-9 and TRBJ2-7; 8 nucleotides align to TRBD2. Germline CDR1 SEHNR, CDR2 FQNEAQ (reference sequence). The CDR3 covers 17 residues. V lost 4 bases, J lost 2 bases, and 13 bases stayed unmatched. CDR3 residues: CASSSNIDGGDPYEQYF. The CDR3 coding sequence is TGTGCCAGCAGCTCCAATATCGACGGGGGGGATCCCTACGAGCAGTACTTC.

The chain recombines TRBV6-5 with TRBJ1-2; possibly TRBD1 for D (5 bases). V was cut by 8 bases and J by 4 bases, with 14 bases left in between. The V gene's germline CDR1 is MNHEY and CDR2 SVGAGI. This CDR3 has 13 residues. CDR3 amino acids: CASGYSGAYGYTF. Here the CDR3 DNA reads TGTGCCAGCGGGTACAGTGGGGCCTATGGCTACACCTTC.

The rearrangement joins TRBV7-3 to TRBJ1-2; tentative D call: TRBD1 (5 bases). V was cut by 4 bases and J by 3 bases, with 15 bases left in between. Germline loops: CDR1 SGHTA, CDR2 FQGTGA. This CDR3 is 15 amino acids long. The CDR3 nucleotides read TGTGCCAGCAGCTCCACAGGCATAACGGACTATGGCTACACCTTC. This sequence encodes CASSSTGITDYGYTF.

The rearrangement links TRBV5-8 to TRBJ1-1, with a tentative D call TRBD1 (6 bases). Germline V gene lookup returns CDR1 SGHTS and CDR2 YDEGEE. The CDR3 totals 15 residues. V was cut by 1 base and J by 1 base, with 11 bases left in between. The CDR3 sequence is CASSLRGAKNTEAFF. The CDR3 DNA reads as TGTGCCAGCAGCTTGCGGGGGGCTAAGAACACTGAAGCTTTCTTT.

The chain has TRBV11-2 and TRBJ1-2; D gene ambiguous. The germline gives CDR1 SGHAT, CDR2 FQNNGV. Trimming left V 2 bases short and J 8 bases short, with 6 bases between. CDR3 length: 11 amino acids. The DNA of the CDR3 is TGTGCCAGCAGCTTATCGAGGGGCTACACCTTC. Residues: CASSLSRGYTF.

This clone appeared a few times. The chain employs TRBV18 and TRBJ1-1; D is perhaps TRBD1 (6 bases). The germline V and J ends were trimmed by 3 bases and 3 bases, with 11 bases remaining between them. Germline values: CDR1 KGHSH, CDR2 LQKENI. The CDR3 covers 14 residues. The CDR3 sequence is CASSPMDSYTEAFF. The CDR3 DNA is TGTGCCAGCTCACCTATGGACAGTTACACTGAAGCTTTCTTT.

The chain joins TRBV5-1 to TRBJ1-5, with 7 bases matching TRBD1. This CDR3 comprises 13 residues. CDR1 and CDR2 from the germline V gene are SGHRS and YFSETQ. The trim removed 0 bases at V and 7 bases at J, leaving 1 base unmatched. This CDR3 is CASSLGQGQPQHF. DNA of the CDR3: TGCGCCAGCAGCTTGGGACAGGGACAGCCCCAGCATTTT.

The chain carries TRBV18 and TRBJ2-6; 10 bases fit TRBD1. Germline lookup yields CDR1 KGHSH and CDR2 LQKENI. The V gene end was trimmed by 4 bases and the J gene end by 0 bases; junction bases not matched to a gene: 9. The CDR3 spans 19 residues. CDR3 region: CASSRIGQGVNSGANVLTF. CDR3 nucleotide sequence: TGTGCCAGCTCACGTATAGGACAGGGGGTGAACTCTGGGGCCAACGTCCTGACTTTC.

The V and J genes are TRBV19 and TRBJ1-2, with a tentative D call TRBD1 (5 bases). This CDR3 is built from 15 residues. Trimming removed 1 base from V and 6 bases from J, with 15 bases in between. Germline assignment: CDR1 LNHDA and CDR2 SQIVND (reference sequence). The DNA for the CDR3 is TGTGCCAGTAGTATAGTCACGGCAGGGCTTAATGGCTACACCTTC. This sequence encodes CASSIVTAGLNGYTF.